This T cell receptor (beta chain) originates from a study of human T cells and chemical hapten exposure. Via MiXCR, TCRdb re-called the RACE reads, giving one row per CDR3 protein. The sample contains 180,000 or so distinct CDR3 sequences, about 14% of which appear only once. Time point defined: patch test 1, 2 weeks after DPC sensitization. Treatment of the sample: therapeutic diphenylcyclopropenone sensitization with weekly scalp DPC. There are a few counts of this clonotype. Germline assignment: CDR1 MDHEN and CDR2 SYDVKM. The CDR3 is 10 residues long. Trimming took off 5 bases at V and 8 bases at J, with 6 bases between the two ends.

This TCR was recovered from a woman in her thirties with alopecia areata. Some clones in this sample may be carry-over from other donors' samples. Sequencing used whole blood, obtained in connection with sensitization to the hapten diphenylcyclopropenone (DPC). This chain connects TRBV28 to TRBJ1-1; no clear D gene. The CDR3 spells CASSRSEAFF. Here the CDR3 DNA reads TGTGCCAGCAGTCGGTCGGAAGCTTTCTTT. Looking up the rest from reference TRBV28 and TRBJ1-1 gives the full variable domain: DVKVTQSSRYLVKRTGEKVFLECVQDMDHENMFWYRQDPGLGLRLIYFSYDVKMKEKGDIPEGYSVSREKKERFSLILESASTNQTSMYLCASSRSEAFFGQGTRLTVV.